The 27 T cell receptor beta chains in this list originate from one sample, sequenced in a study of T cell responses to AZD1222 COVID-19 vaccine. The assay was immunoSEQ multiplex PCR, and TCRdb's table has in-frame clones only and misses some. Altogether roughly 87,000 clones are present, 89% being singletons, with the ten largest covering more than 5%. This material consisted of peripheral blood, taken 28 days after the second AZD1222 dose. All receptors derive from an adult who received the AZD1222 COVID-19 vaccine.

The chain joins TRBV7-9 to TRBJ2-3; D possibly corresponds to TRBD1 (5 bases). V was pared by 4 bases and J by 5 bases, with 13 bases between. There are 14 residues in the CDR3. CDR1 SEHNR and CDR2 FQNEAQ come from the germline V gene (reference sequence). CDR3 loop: CASSSQGKGDTQYF. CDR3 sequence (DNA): TGTGCCAGCAGCTCTCAGGGCAAAGGAGATACGCAGTATTTT. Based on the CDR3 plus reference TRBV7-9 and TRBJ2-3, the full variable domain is DTGVSQNPRHKITKRGQNVTFRCDPISEHNRLYWYRQTLGQGPEFLTYFQNEAQLEKSRLLSDRFSAERPKGSFSTLEIQRTEQGDSAMYLCASSSQGKGDTQYFGPGTRLTVL.

The CDR3 loop is CASSLGQAGEAFF. The CDR3 region has the DNA TGTGCCAGCAGTTTAGGACAGGCGGGTGAAGCTTTCTTT. This chain connects TRBV27 to TRBJ1-1, with 7 positions matching TRBD1. The CDR3 is made up of 13 amino acids. Germline loops: CDR1 MNHEY, CDR2 SMNVEV (reference sequence). V was pared by 2 bases and J by 7 bases, with 4 bases of the junction left unmatched.

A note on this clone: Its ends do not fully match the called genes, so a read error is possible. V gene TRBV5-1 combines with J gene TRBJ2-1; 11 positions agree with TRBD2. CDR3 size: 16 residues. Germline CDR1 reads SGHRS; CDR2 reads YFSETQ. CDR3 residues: CASTLTSGVGPNEQFF. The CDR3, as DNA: TGCGCCAGCACCTTGACTAGCGGGGTGGGTCCGAATGAGCAGTTCTTC.

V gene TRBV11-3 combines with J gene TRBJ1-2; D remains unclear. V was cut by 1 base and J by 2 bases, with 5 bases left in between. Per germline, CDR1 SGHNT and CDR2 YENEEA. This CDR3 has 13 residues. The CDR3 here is CASSLGVNYGYTF. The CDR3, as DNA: TGTGCCAGCAGCTTAGGCGTGAACTATGGCTACACCTTC.

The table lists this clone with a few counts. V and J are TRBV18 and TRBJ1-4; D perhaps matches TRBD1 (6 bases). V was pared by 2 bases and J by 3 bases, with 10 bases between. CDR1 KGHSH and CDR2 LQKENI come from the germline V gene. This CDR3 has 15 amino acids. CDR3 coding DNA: TGTGCCAGCTCACCAAACCAGGGGCCTAATGAAAAACTGTTTTTT. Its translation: CASSPNQGPNEKLFF. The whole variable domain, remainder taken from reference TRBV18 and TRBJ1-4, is NAGVMQNPRHLVRRRGQEARLRCSPMKGHSHVYWYRQLPEEGLKFMVYLQKENIIDESGMPKERFSAEFPKEGPSILRIQQVVRGDSAAYFCASSPNQGPNEKLFFGSGTQLSVL.

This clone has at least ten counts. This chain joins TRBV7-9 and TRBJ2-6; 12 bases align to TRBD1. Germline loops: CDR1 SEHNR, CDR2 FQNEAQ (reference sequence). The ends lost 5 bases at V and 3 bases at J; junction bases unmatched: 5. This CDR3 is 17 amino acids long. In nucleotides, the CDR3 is TGTGCCAGCAGCCCGGGACAGGGGGCCGGTGGGGCCAACGTCCTGACTTTC. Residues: CASSPGQGAGGANVLTF. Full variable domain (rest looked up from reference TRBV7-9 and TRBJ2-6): DTGVSQNPRHKITKRGQNVTFRCDPISEHNRLYWYRQTLGQGPEFLTYFQNEAQLEKSRLLSDRFSAERPKGSFSTLEIQRTEQGDSAMYLCASSPGQGAGGANVLTFGAGSRLTVL.

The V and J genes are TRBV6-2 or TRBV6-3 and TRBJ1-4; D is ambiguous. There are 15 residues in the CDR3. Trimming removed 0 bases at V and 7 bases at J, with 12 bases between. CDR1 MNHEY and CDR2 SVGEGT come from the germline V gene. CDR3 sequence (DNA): TGTGCCAGCAGTTACTCGAGAAGGAATCGTGAAAAACTGTTTTTT. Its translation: CASSYSRRNREKLFF.

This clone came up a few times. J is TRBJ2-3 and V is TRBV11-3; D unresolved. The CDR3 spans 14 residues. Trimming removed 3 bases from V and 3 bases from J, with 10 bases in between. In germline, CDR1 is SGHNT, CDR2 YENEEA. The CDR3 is CASSFLGRTDTQYF. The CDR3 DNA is TGTGCCAGCAGCTTCCTGGGTAGAACAGATACGCAGTATTTT.

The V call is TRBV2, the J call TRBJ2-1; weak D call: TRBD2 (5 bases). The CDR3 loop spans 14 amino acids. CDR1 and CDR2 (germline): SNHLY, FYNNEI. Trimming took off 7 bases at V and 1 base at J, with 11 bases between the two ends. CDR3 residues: CASNEGFSYNEQFF. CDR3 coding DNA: TGTGCCAGCAATGAGGGTTTTTCCTACAATGAGCAGTTCTTC.

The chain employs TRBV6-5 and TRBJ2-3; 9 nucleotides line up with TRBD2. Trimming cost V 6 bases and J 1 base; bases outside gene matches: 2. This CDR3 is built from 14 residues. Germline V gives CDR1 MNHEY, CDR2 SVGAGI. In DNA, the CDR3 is TGTGCCAGCAGGGCTAGCGGGGGCACAGATACGCAGTATTTT. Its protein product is CASRASGGTDTQYF.

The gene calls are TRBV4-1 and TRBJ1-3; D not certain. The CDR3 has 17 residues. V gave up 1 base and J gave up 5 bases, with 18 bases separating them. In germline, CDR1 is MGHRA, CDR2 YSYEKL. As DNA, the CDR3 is TGCGCCAGCAGCCAAGGTCGTGCTAAGGGCCTAAGAAACACCATATATTTT. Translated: CASSQGRAKGLRNTIYF.

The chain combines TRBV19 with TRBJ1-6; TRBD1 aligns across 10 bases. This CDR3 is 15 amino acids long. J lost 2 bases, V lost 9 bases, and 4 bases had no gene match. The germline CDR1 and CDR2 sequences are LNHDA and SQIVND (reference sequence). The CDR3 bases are TGTGCCAGCAGACAGGGGGCGACCTATAATTCACCCCTCCACTTT. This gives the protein CASRQGATYNSPLHF. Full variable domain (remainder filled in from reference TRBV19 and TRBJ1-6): DGGITQSPKYLFRKEGQNVTLSCEQNLNHDAMYWYRQDPGQGLRLIYYSQIVNDFQKGDIAEGYSVSREKKESFPLTVTSAQKNPTAFYLCASRQGATYNSPLHFGNGTRLTVT.

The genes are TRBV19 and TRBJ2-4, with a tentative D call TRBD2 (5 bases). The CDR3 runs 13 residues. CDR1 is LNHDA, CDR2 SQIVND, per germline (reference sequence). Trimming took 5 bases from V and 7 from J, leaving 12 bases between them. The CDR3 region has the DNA TGTGCCAGTAGTGAGCTTTGGGAGAACATTCAGTACTTC. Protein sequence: CASSELWENIQYF.

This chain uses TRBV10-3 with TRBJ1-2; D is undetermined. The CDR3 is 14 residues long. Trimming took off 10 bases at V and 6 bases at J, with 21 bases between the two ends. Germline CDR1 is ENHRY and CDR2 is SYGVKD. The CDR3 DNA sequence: TGTGCCACCTACAGTGCGCAGGCCCGCGATGGCTACACCTTC. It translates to CATYSAQARDGYTF.

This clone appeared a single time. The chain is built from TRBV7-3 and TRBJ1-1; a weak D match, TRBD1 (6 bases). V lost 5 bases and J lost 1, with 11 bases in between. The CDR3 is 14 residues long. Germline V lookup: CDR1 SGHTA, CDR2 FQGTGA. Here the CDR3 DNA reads TGTGCCAGCAGCGTACAGGGCTCGAACACTGAAGCTTTCTTT. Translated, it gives CASSVQGSNTEAFF.

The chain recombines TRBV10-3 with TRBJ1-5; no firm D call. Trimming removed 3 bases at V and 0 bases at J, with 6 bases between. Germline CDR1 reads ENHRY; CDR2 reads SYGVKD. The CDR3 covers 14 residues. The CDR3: CAISEQNSNQPQHF. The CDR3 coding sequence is TGTGCCATCAGTGAACAAAATAGCAATCAGCCCCAGCATTTT.

CDR3 amino acids: CASSSPGLAGASSYEQYF. In DNA form, the CDR3 reads TGTGCCAGCAGCTCCCCGGGACTAGCGGGGGCGAGCTCCTACGAGCAGTACTTC. The chain recombines TRBV5-6 with TRBJ2-7, with 14 bases matching TRBD2. The germline CDR1 and CDR2 sequences are SGHDT and YYEEEE. This CDR3 contains 18 residues. V was clipped by 3 bases and J by 0 bases; unmatched bases: 8.

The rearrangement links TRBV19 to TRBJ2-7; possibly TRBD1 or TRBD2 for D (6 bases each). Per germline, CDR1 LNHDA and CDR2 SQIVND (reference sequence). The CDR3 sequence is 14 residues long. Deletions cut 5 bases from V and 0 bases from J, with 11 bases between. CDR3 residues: CASSPGGGSYEQYF. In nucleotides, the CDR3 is TGTGCCAGTAGTCCCGGAGGGGGCTCCTACGAGCAGTACTTC.

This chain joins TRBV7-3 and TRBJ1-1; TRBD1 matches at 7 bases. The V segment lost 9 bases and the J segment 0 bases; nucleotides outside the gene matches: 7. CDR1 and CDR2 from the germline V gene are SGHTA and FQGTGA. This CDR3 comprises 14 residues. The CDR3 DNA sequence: TGTGCCAGTAAGAGGACAGGTTTGAACACTGAAGCTTTCTTT. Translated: CASKRTGLNTEAFF.

CDR3 nucleotide sequence: TGTGCCAGTAGTATCGAGGGAAGTTACGAGCAGTACTTC. Translated: CASSIEGSYEQYF. This chain connects TRBV19 to TRBJ2-7; maybe TRBD2 (5 bases). The V end lost 3 bases, the J end lost 4 bases, and 10 bases lay between the germline ends. This CDR3 is 13 amino acids long. Germline loops: CDR1 LNHDA, CDR2 SQIVND (reference sequence).

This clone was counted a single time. This CDR3 reads CASSPKGSHRFLYSNQPQHF. The CDR3 coding sequence is TGTGCCAGCAGCCCCAAGGGGTCCCACCGTTTCTTGTATAGCAATCAGCCCCAGCATTTT. The chain carries TRBV21-1 and TRBJ1-5; TRBD1 is the table's D call, not checked against the DNA. TRBV21-1 is noted as a pseudogene. This CDR3 has 20 amino acids.

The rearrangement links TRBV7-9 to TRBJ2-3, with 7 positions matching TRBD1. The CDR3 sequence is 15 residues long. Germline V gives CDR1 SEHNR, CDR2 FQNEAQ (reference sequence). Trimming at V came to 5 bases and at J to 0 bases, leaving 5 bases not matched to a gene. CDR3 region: CASSIWDSSTDTQYF. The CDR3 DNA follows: TGTGCCAGCAGCATTTGGGACAGCAGCACAGATACGCAGTATTTT.

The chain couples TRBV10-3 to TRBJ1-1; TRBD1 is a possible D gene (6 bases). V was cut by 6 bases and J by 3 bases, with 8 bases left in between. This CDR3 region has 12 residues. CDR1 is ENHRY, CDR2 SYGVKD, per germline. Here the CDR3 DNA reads TGTGCCATCAGGAAGGGGGACACTGAAGCTTTCTTT. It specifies CAIRKGDTEAFF.

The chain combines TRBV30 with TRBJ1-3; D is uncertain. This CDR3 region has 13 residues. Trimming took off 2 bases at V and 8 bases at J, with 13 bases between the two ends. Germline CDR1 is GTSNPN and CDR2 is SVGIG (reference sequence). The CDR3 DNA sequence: TGTGCCTGGAGTCAACGCCTCGGCGACACCATATATTTT. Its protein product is CAWSQRLGDTIYF.

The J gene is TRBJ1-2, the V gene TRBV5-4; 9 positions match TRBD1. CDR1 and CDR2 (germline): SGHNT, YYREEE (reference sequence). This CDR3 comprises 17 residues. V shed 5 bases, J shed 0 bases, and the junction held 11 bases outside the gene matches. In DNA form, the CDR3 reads TGTGCCAGCAGACCCGGGACAGGGAAAGGGGCTAACTATGGCTACACCTTC. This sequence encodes CASRPGTGKGANYGYTF.

The CDR3 coding sequence is TGTGCCAGCAATACAGGGACCGGAAACACCATATATTTT. This encodes CASNTGTGNTIYF. The chain joins TRBV6-6 to TRBJ1-3; a weak D match, TRBD1 (6 bases). The CDR3 runs 13 residues. V lost 7 bases to trimming and J lost 4 bases, with 11 bases between them. From germline, CDR1 is MNHNY and CDR2 SVGAGI (reference sequence).

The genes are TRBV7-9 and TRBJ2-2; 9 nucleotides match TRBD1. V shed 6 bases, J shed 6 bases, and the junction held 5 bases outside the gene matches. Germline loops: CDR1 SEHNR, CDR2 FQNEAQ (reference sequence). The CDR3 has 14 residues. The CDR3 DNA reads TGTGCCAGCAGACCCGGGACAGGGTCCGGGGAGCTGTTTTTT. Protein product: CASRPGTGSGELFF. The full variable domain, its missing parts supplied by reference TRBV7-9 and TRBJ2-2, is DTGVSQNPRHKITKRGQNVTFRCDPISEHNRLYWYRQTLGQGPEFLTYFQNEAQLEKSRLLSDRFSAERPKGSFSTLEIQRTEQGDSAMYLCASRPGTGSGELFFGEGSRLTVL.